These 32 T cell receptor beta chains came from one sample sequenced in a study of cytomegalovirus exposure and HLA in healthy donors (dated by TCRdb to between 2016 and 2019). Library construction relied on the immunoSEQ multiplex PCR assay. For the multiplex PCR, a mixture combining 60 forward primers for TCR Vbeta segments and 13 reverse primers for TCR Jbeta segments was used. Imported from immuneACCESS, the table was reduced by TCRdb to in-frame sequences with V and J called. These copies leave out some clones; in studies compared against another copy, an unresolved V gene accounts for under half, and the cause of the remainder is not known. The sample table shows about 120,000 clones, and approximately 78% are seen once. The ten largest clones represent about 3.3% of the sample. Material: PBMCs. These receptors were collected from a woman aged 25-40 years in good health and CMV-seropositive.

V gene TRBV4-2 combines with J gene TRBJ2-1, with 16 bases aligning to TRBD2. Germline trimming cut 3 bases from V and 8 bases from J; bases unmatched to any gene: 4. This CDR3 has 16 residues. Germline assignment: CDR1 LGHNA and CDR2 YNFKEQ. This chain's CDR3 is CASSQRGTSGGDEQFF. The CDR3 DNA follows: TGTGCCAGCAGCCAGAGGGGGACTAGCGGGGGGGATGAGCAGTTCTTC.

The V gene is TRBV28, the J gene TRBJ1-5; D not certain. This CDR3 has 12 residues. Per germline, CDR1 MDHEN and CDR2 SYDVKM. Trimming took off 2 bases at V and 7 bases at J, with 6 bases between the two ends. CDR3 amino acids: CASSLTGQPQHF. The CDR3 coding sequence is TGTGCCAGCAGTTTAACGGGGCAGCCCCAGCATTTT.

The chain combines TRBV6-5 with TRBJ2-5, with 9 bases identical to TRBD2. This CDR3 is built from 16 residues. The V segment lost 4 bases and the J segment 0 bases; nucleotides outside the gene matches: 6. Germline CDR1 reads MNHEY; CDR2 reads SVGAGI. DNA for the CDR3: TGTGCCAGCAGTTGGCGGGGGGGAACGTACCAAGAGACCCAGTACTTC. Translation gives CASSWRGGTYQETQYF.

The CDR3 DNA sequence: TGTGCCAGCAAAACAGCCTTCCGGGAGACCCAGTACTTC. Amino acid sequence: CASKTAFRETQYF. J is TRBJ2-5 and V is TRBV28; D uncertain. The CDR3 covers 13 residues. With 7 bases removed from V and 5 bases from J, the gap between germline ends came to 14 bases. Germline CDR1 MDHEN, CDR2 SYDVKM.

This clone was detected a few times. CDR3 amino acids: CASRPVVGTGGSGNTIYF. The DNA of the CDR3 is TGTGCCAGCAGACCAGTGGTTGGGACAGGGGGCTCTGGAAACACCATATATTTT. The genes are TRBV28 and TRBJ1-3; 11 bases line up with TRBD1. Germline V CDR1 and CDR2: MDHEN, SYDVKM. The CDR3 spans 18 residues. V was pared by 6 bases and J by 0 bases, with 10 bases of the junction left unmatched. Complete variable domain (other parts from reference TRBV28 and TRBJ1-3): DVKVTQSSRYLVKRTGEKVFLECVQDMDHENMFWYRQDPGLGLRLIYFSYDVKMKEKGDIPEGYSVSREKKERFSLILESASTNQTSMYLCASRPVVGTGGSGNTIYFGEGSWLTVV.

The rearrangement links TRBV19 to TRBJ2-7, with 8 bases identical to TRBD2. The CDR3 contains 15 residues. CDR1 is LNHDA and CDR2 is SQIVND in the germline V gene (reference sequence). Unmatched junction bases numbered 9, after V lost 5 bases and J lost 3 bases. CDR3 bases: TGTGCCAGTAGTCCCGTGGGACTAGGAGACTACGAGCAGTACTTC. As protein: CASSPVGLGDYEQYF.

CDR3 nucleotide sequence: TGTGCCAGCAGTCCTCGACCGGGACTAGCGATAGAGACCCAGTACTTC. Translated, it gives CASSPRPGLAIETQYF. This sequence joins TRBV27 and TRBJ2-5; 10 nucleotides line up with TRBD2. Germline V CDR1 and CDR2: MNHEY, SMNVEV (reference sequence). CDR3 length: 16 amino acids. After removal of 5 bases from V and 4 bases from J, the junction contained 10 bases not matched to a gene.

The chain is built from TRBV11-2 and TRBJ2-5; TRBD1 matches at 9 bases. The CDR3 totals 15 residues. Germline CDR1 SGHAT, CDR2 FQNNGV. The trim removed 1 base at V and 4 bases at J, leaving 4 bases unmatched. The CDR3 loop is CASSLGDRDRETQYF. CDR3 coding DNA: TGTGCCAGCAGCTTAGGGGACAGGGACCGAGAGACCCAGTACTTC.

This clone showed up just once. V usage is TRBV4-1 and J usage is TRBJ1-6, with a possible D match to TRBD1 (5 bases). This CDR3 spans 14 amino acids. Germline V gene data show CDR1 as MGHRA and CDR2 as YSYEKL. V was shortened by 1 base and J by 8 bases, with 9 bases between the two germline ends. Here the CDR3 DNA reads TGCGCCAGCAGCCAAGCAGGGTTCGATTCACCCCTCCACTTT. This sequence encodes CASSQAGFDSPLHF.

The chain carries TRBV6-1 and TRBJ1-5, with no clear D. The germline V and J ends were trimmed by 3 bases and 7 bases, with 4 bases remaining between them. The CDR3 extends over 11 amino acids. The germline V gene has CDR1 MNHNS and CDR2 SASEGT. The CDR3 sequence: CASSDAQPQHF. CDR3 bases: TGTGCCAGCAGTGATGCGCAGCCCCAGCATTTT.

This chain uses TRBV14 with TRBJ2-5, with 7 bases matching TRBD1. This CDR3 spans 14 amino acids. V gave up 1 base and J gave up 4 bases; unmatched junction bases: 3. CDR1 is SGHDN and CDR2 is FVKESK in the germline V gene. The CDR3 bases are TGTGCCAGCAGCCAAGTCCGGACAGGAGAGACCCAGTACTTC. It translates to CASSQVRTGETQYF.

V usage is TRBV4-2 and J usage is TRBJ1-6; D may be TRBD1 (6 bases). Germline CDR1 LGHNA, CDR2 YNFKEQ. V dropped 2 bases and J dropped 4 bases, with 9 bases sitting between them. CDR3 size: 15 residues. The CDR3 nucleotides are TGTGCCAGCAGCCAACGGGACACATATAATTCACCCCTCCACTTT. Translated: CASSQRDTYNSPLHF.

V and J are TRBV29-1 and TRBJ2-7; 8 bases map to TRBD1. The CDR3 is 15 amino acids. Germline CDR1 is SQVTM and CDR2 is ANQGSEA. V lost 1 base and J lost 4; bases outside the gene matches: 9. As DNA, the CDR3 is TGCAGCGTTGAAGGGCAGGGGGCTAGTGGATACGAGCAGTACTTC. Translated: CSVEGQGASGYEQYF.

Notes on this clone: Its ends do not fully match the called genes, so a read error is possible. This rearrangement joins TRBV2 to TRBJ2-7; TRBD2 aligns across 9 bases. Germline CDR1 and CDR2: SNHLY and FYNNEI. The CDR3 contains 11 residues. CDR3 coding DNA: TGCGCGGGGGGGAAAACCTACGAGCAGTACTTC. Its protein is CAGGKTYEQYF.

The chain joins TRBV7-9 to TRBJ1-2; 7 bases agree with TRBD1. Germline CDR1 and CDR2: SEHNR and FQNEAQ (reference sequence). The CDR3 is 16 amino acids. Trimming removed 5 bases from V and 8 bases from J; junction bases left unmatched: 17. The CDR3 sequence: CASSLLGGQVWEGYTF. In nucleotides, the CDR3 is TGTGCCAGCAGCCTCCTTGGAGGACAGGTTTGGGAGGGCTACACCTTC.

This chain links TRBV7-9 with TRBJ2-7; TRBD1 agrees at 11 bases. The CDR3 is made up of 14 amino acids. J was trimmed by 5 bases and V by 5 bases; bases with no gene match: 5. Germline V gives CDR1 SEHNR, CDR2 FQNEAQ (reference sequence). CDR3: CASSVGQGEDEQYF. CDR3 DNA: TGTGCCAGCAGCGTGGGACAGGGGGAAGACGAGCAGTACTTC.

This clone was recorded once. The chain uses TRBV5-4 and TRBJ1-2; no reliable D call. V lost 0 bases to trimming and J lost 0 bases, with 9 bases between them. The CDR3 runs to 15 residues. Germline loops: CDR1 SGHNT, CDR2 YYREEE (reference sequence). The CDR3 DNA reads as TGTGCCAGCAGCTTGGAATTGTCTCCTAACTATGGCTACACCTTC. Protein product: CASSLELSPNYGYTF. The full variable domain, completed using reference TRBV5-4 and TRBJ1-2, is ETGVTQSPTHLIKTRGQQVTLRCSSQSGHNTVSWYQQALGQGPQFIFQYYREEENGRGNFPPRFSGLQFPNYSSELNVNALELDDSALYLCASSLELSPNYGYTFGSGTRLTVV.

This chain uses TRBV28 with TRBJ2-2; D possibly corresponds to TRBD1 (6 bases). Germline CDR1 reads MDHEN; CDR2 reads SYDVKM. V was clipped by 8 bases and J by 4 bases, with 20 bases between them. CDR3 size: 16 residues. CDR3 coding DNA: TGTGCCAGCCGGGACAAGGATGCCTCCGTCACCGGGGAGCTGTTTTTT. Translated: CASRDKDASVTGELFF.

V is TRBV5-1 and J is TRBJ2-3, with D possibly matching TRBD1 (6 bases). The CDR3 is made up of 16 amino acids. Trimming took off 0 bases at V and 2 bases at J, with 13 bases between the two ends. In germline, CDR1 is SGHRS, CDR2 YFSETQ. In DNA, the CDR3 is TGCGCCAGCAGCTTGGACGCAGGGGTCTTCACAGATACGCAGTATTTT. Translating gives CASSLDAGVFTDTQYF.

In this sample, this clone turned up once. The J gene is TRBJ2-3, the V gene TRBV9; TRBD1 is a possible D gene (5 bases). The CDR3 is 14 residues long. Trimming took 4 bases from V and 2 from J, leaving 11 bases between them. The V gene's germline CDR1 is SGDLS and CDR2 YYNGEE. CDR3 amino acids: CASSIQGSTDTQYF. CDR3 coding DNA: TGTGCCAGCAGCATTCAGGGATCCACAGATACGCAGTATTTT. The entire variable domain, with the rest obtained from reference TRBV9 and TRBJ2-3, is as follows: DSGVTQTPKHLITATGQRVTLRCSPRSGDLSVYWYQQSLDQGLQFLIQYYNGEERAKGNILERFSAQQFPDLHSELNLSSLELGDSALYFCASSIQGSTDTQYFGPGTRLTVL.

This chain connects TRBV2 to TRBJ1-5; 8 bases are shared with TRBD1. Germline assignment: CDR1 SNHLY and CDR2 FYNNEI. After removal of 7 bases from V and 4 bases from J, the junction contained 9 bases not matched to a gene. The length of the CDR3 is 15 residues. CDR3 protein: CASKHRGSWNQPQHF. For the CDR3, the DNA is TGTGCCAGCAAACACAGGGGGTCTTGGAATCAGCCCCAGCATTTT.

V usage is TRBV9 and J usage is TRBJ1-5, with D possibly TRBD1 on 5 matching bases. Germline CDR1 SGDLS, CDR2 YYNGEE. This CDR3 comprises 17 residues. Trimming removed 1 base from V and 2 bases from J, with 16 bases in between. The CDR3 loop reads CASSVRGEAGCNQPQHF. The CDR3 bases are TGTGCCAGCAGCGTAAGGGGTGAGGCAGGGTGCAATCAGCCCCAGCATTTT.

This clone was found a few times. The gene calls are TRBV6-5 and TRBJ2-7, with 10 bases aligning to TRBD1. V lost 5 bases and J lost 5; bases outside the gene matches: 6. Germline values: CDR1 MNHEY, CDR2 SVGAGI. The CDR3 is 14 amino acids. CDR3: CASSGGQGSDEQYF. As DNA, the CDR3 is TGTGCCAGCAGTGGGGGACAGGGGTCCGACGAGCAGTACTTC.

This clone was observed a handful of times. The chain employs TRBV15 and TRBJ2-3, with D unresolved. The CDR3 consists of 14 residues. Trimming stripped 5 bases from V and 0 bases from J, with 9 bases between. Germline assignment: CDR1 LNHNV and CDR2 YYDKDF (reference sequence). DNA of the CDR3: TGTGCCACCAGCGGGCAACTCAGCACAGATACGCAGTATTTT. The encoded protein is CATSGQLSTDTQYF.

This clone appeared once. CDR3 in DNA: TGTGCCAGCAGCCCCACTTGGGTTGGCTACAGGTACTTC. It codes for CASSPTWVGYRYF. This sequence joins TRBV7-2 and TRBJ2-7; D is unclear. Trimming pared 5 bases from V and 12 bases from J, leaving 20 bases between. The CDR3 runs 13 residues. Germline V gives CDR1 SGHTA, CDR2 FQGNSA.

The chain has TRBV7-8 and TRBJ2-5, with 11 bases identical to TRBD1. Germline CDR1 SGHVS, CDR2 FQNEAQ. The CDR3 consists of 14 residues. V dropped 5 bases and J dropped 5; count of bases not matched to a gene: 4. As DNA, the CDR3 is TGTGCCAGCAGCCCATGGACAGGGGGCGAGACCCAGTACTTC. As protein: CASSPWTGGETQYF.

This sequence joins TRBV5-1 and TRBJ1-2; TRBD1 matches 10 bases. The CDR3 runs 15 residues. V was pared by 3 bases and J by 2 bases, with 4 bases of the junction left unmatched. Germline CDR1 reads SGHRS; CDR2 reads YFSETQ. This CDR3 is CASSYQDRGNYGYTF. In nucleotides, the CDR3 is TGCGCCAGCAGCTACCAGGACAGGGGGAACTATGGCTACACCTTC.

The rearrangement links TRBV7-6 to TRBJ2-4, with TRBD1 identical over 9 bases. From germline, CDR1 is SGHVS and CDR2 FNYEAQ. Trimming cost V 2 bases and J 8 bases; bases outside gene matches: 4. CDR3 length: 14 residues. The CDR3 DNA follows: TGTGCCAGCAGCTTATCGACAGGGGGGGACATTCAGTACTTC. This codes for CASSLSTGGDIQYF.

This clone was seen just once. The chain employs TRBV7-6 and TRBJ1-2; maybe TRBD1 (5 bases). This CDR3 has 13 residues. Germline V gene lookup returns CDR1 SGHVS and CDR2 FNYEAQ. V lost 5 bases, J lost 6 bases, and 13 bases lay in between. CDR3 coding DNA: TGTGCCAGCAGCGCGGCGGGGGGGGATGGCTACACCTTC. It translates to CASSAAGGDGYTF.

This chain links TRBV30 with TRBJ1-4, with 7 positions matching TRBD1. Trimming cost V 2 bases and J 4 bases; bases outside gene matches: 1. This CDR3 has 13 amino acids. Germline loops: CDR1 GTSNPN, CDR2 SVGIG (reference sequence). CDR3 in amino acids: CAWSRDSNEKLFF. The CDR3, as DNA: TGTGCCTGGAGTAGGGACAGTAATGAAAAACTGTTTTTT.

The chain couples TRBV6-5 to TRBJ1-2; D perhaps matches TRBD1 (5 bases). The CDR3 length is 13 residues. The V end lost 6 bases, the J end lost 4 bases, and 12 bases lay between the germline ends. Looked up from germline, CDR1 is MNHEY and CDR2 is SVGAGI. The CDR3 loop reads CASSMDILYGYTF. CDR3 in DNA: TGTGCCAGCAGCATGGACATCCTCTATGGCTACACCTTC.

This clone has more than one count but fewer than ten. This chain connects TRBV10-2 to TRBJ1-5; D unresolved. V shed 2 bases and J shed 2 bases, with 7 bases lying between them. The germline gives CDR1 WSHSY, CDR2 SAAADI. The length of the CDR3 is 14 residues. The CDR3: CASSEMAGNQPQHF. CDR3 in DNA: TGCGCCAGCAGTGAGATGGCGGGCAATCAGCCCCAGCATTTT.